The rows below give T cell receptor beta chains drawn from one sample of a study of blood T cell repertoires in COVID-19. Libraries were prepared by immunoSEQ multiplex PCR; TCRdb keeps only in-frame clonotypes and omits some of them. The sample yields 300,000 to 400,000 clones, 70% to 90% seen once. What was sequenced was peripheral blood. The receptors shown here come from a woman aged 30 to 39 with COVID-19, enrolled during active disease. Each CDR3 is given with its conserved first and last residue. Each record gives: D gene, J gene, V gene, clone size, CDR3 length, CDR3 DNA, CDR3 protein. D genes are given only for firm matches. Only part of the rows carry a size: once, few, many, or a class if the clone is expanded.

TRBD1	TRBJ2-1	TRBV6-2/TRBV6-3	.	16	TGTGCCAGCAGTTACGATTCCGGGACAGGGATGGATGAGCAGTTCTTC	CASSYDSGTGMDEQFF
.	TRBJ2-5	TRBV29-1	.	14	TGCAGCGGTTCGACAGGTCCCGGCCAAGAGACCCAGTACTTC	CSGSTGPGQETQYF
.	TRBJ1-5	TRBV6-2/TRBV6-3	.	17	TGTGCCAGCAGTGGAATCCGGGACATTGATAGCAATCAGCCCCAGCATTTT	CASSGIRDIDSNQPQHF
.	TRBJ2-5	TRBV19	.	17	TGTGCCAGTAGTGCCGATCCCGGGACAATTATTAAAGAGACCCAGTACTTC	CASSADPGTIIKETQYF
TRBD1	TRBJ2-3	TRBV7-9	.	15	TGTGCCAGCAGCTCGACAGGGGGCGGGTCAGATACGCAGTATTTT	CASSSTGGGSDTQYF
TRBD1	TRBJ1-5	TRBV6-5	.	14	TGTGCCAGCAGCCTAGGGACAGGGGGCTCGCCCCAGCATTTT	CASSLGTGGSPQHF
.	TRBJ2-7	TRBV18	.	15	TGTGCCAGCACTATCACCGCAACAGGGTTAGAAGAGCAGTACTTC	CASTITATGLEEQYF
TRBD2	TRBJ2-7	TRBV13	.	15	TGTGCCAGCAGCTTAGGGACACGGGGGGACTACGAGCAGTACTTC	CASSLGTRGDYEQYF
.	TRBJ1-4	TRBV21-1	.	19	TGTGCCAGCAGCAAAGCTTTTGGGACAGGGAGGTCAGCTAATGAAAAACTGTTTTTT	CASSKAFGTGRSANEKLFF
TRBD2	TRBJ2-1	TRBV27	.	14	TGTGCCAGCACCATCTCAGGACTAGCAGATGAGCAGTTCTTC	CASTISGLADEQFF
.	TRBJ1-2	TRBV6-6	once	15	TGTGCCAGCAACGCCTTTGGGAAACAGGGTTACGGCTACACCTTC	CASNAFGKQGYGYTF
.	TRBJ1-4	TRBV4-1	.	15	TGCGCCAGCAGCCCTGGGGACGCCGCGCGGGGGAAACTGTTTTTT	CASSPGDAARGKLFF
TRBD1	TRBJ2-2	TRBV3-1/TRBV3-2	.	16	TGTGCCAGCAGCCATTCGGACAGGGGGAGCACCGGGGAGCTGTTTTTT	CASSHSDRGSTGELFF
TRBD2	TRBJ2-3	TRBV4-1	.	16	TGCGCCAGCAGCCATAGACTAGCGGAGGAGGGGGATACGCAGTATTTT	CASSHRLAEEGDTQYF
.	TRBJ1-3	TRBV5-6	.	14	TGTGCCAGCAGCGCTGGACTAGGAGGAAACACCATATATTTT	CASSAGLGGNTIYF
.	TRBJ2-7	TRBV28	.	15	TGTGCCAGCAGTTTAGTATGGGAGAAGGACTACGAGCAGTACTTC	CASSLVWEKDYEQYF
TRBD2	TRBJ2-1	TRBV10-3	.	16	TGTGCCATCAGGGCGGGACTAGCGGGAGTAGGGAATGAGCAGTTCTTC	CAIRAGLAGVGNEQFF
.	TRBJ2-5	TRBV7-9	.	16	TGTGCCAGCAGCCTAAGGGACACACGAACAGCGGAGACCCAGTACTTC	CASSLRDTRTAETQYF
.	TRBJ2-1	TRBV4-3	.	16	TGCGCCAGCAGCCAAGATTGGGAGGACCGAGTCAATGAGCAGTTCTTC	CASSQDWEDRVNEQFF
.	TRBJ1-1	TRBV20-1	.	11	TGCAGCGACATTGGTGGCACTGAAGCTTTCTTT	CSDIGGTEAFF
TRBD1	TRBJ1-1	TRBV25-1	.	14	TGTGCCAGCAGTGAACCGGACAGGGCCACTGAAGCTTTCTTT	CASSEPDRATEAFF
TRBD2	TRBJ2-5	TRBV7-9	.	16	TGTGCCAGCAGCTTGGCTACTAGCGTCAGCCAAGAGACCCAGTACTTC	CASSLATSVSQETQYF
.	TRBJ2-2	TRBV9	few	12	TGTGCCAGCAGCCCCGACACCGGGGAGCTGTTTTTT	CASSPDTGELFF
TRBD1	TRBJ1-1	TRBV4-1	.	15	TGCGCCAGCAGCCATGCCCAGGGGGTTGACACTGAAGCTTTCTTT	CASSHAQGVDTEAFF
.	TRBJ1-1	TRBV2	once	13	TGTGCCCTCCGGACAGAAATAAACACTGAAGCTTTCTTT	CALRTEINTEAFF
.	TRBJ1-6	TRBV4-3	.	14	TGCGCCGCCGGGAGGGCGTTAGGTAATTCACCCCTCCACTTT	CAAGRALGNSPLHF
TRBD1	TRBJ1-6	TRBV23-1	.	15	TGCGCCAGCAGTCCACAGCAGGGGGAGAATTCACCCCTCCACTTT	CASSPQQGENSPLHF
.	TRBJ2-3	TRBV12-3/TRBV12-4	.	13	TGTGCCAGCAGTTTACAGGGGCCAGATACGCAGTATTTT	CASSLQGPDTQYF
TRBD1	TRBJ2-5	TRBV7-2	.	15	TGTGCCAGCAGCTTACGGCCAGGGGGACAAGAGACCCAGTACTTC	CASSLRPGGQETQYF
TRBD1	TRBJ2-5	TRBV5-1	.	17	TGCGCCAGCAGCCCCCCCAGGGGGCTTTCTTACCAAGAGACCCAGTACTTC	CASSPPRGLSYQETQYF
.	TRBJ2-7	TRBV6-5	.	11	TGTGCCACACTACGGACCTACGAGCAGTACTTC	CATLRTYEQYF
TRBD1	TRBJ2-1	TRBV27	.	17	TGTGCCAGCAGTTCTTATCGGACAGGTTCCTTGGCGAATGAGCAGTTCTTC	CASSSYRTGSLANEQFF
TRBD1	TRBJ1-1	TRBV27	.	13	TGTGCCAGCAGTCCCACCCGGGACAGTGAAGCTTTCTTT	CASSPTRDSEAFF
TRBD1	TRBJ1-1	TRBV5-6	.	16	TGTGCCAGCAGCTTGGACAGGGGAAGGGGGAACACTGAAGCTTTCTTT	CASSLDRGRGNTEAFF
TRBD1	TRBJ1-5	TRBV7-6	.	16	TGTGCCAGCAGCGCCCGGACAGGGGTTAGCAATCAGCCCCAGCATTTT	CASSARTGVSNQPQHF
TRBD1	TRBJ2-5	TRBV4-3	once	17	TGCGCCAGCAGCCAAGATCTGGGTGCAGGGGGAAGGGAGACCCAGTACTTC	CASSQDLGAGGRETQYF
TRBD2	TRBJ2-5	TRBV10-3	once	18	TGTGCCATCAGTGAAGGGACTAGCGGGGGGGCCTGGCAAGAGACCCAGTACTTC	CAISEGTSGGAWQETQYF
.	TRBJ2-2	TRBV11-3	once	16	TGTGCCAGCAGCAAATGGACTGACTCGAACACCGGGGAGCTGTTTTTT	CASSKWTDSNTGELFF
.	TRBJ2-1	TRBV11-3	.	14	TGTGCCAGCAGCTTAGATCGAAACGGGGGTGAGCAGTTCTTC	CASSLDRNGGEQFF
TRBD2	TRBJ2-7	TRBV4-2	.	16	TGTGCCAGCAGCCAAGGGTTGCGGGGGGCAAAGGGGGAGCAGTACTTC	CASSQGLRGAKGEQYF
TRBD2	TRBJ2-3	TRBV4-2	few	18	TGTGCCAGCAGCCAAGATGGACTAGCGGGGGCATACACAGATACGCAGTATTTT	CASSQDGLAGAYTDTQYF
TRBD2	TRBJ2-2	TRBV10-1	.	18	TGCGCCAGCAGTCCGAGACTAGCGGGGGGGCCGACCACCGGGGAGCTGTTTTTT	CASSPRLAGGPTTGELFF